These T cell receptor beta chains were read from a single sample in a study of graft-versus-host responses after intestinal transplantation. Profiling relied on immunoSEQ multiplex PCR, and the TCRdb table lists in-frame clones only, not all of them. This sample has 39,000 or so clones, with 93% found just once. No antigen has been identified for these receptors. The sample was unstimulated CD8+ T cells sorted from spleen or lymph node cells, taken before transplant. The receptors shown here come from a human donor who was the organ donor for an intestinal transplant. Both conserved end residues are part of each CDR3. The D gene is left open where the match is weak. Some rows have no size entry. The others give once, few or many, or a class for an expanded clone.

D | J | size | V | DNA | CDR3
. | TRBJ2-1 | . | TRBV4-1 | TGCGCCAGCAGCCAAGAGGAGGGACTTGGCAATGAGCAGTTCTTC | CASSQEEGLGNEQFF
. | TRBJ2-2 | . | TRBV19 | TGTGCCAGTAGTATGTTCGGATCGAACACCGGGGAGCTGTTTTTT | CASSMFGSNTGELFF
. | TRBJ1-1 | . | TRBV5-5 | TGTGCCAGCAGCTTTCGACTCAGGGAGAACACTGAAGCTTTCTTT | CASSFRLRENTEAFF
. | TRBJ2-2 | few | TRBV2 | TGTGCCAGCAGTGTCGTAAGGGGGATGGGCGGGGAGCTGTTTTTT | CASSVVRGMGGELFF
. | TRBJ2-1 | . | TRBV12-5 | TGTGCTAGTGGTTTGGGCCTCTACAATGAGCAGTTCTTC | CASGLGLYNEQFF
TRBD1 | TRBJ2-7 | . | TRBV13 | TGTGCCAGCAGCTCCGGACTGGGGACAGGAGGATACGAGCAGTACTTC | CASSSGLGTGGYEQYF
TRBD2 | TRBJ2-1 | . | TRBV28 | TGTGCCAGCAGTTTCTACCCCACGACTAGCGGGAGAGTAAGCTCCTACAATGAGCAGTTCTTC | CASSFYPTTSGRVSSYNEQFF
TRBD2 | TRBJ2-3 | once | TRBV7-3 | TGTGCCAGCAGCTCTAGCGGGAGGGGGGATACGCAGTATTTT | CASSSSGRGDTQYF
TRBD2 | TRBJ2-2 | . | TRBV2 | TGTGCCAGCAGAGATAGCGGGAGTTGGAACACCGGGGAGCTGTTTTTT | CASRDSGSWNTGELFF
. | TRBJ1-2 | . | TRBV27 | TGTGCCAGCAGTTTAAGCACAGGCGGCTATGGCCACACCTTC | CASSLSTGGYGHTF
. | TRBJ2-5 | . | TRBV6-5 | TGTGCCAGCAGTTACCCGGGTAGTCGGGAGACCCAGTACTTC | CASSYPGSRETQYF
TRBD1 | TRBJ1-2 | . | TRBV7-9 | TGTGCCAGCAGCTTAGGGGACAGGGAAGGCTACACCTTC | CASSLGDREGYTF
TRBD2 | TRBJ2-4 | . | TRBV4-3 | TGCGCCAGCAGCCAAGGGCGGGGGGCAAACATTCAGTACTTC | CASSQGRGANIQYF
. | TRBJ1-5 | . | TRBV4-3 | TGCGCCAGCAGCCAAGGACAGGGCAATCAGCCCCAGCATTTT | CASSQGQGNQPQHF
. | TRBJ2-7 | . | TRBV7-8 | TGTGCCAGCAGCTTATCTACGATCTACGAGCAGTACTTC | CASSLSTIYEQYF
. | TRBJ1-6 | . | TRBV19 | TGTGCCAGTAAGAAGGACAGCTCCTATAATTCACCCCTCCACTTT | CASKKDSSYNSPLHF
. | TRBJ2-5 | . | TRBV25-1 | TGTGCCAGCAGTGATGTAGGGGAGACCCAGTACTTC | CASSDVGETQYF
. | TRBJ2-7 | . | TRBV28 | TGTGCCAGCACCGCTTGGACGGTACTTTCCTACGAGCAGTACTTC | CASTAWTVLSYEQYF
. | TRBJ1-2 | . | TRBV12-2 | TGTGCAAGTCGCTTATTAAAAACCCCTGGGCAGGCCGTTTTCTATGGCTACACCTTC | CASRLLKTPGQAVFYGYTF
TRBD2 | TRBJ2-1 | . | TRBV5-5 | TGTGCCAGCAGCTTGGGCGTAGGGGGACTAGCGGACAATGAGCAGTTCTTC | CASSLGVGGLADNEQFF
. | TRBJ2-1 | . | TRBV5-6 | TGTGCCAGCAGCTTGGCCGGGAGTGTCGAGCAGTTCTTC | CASSLAGSVEQFF
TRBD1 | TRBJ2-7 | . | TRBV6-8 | TGTGCCAGCAGACCGCCGGGACAGGGGTTCTACGAGCAGTACTTC | CASRPPGQGFYEQYF
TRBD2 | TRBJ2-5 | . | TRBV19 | TGTGCCAGTAACCTAGCGGGAGGGCCCCAAGAGACCCAGTACTTC | CASNLAGGPQETQYF
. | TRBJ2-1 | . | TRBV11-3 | TGTGCCAGCAGCTTAGAGAGTAGGCCCTCCTACAATGAGCAGTTCTTC | CASSLESRPSYNEQFF
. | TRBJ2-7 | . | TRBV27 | TGTGCCAGCAGTTTAGGTGTAGGACTCTACGAGCAGTACTTC | CASSLGVGLYEQYF
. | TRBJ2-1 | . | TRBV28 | TGTGCCAGCAGTTTCGTTTTAGAAATGGGGAATGAGCAGTTCTTC | CASSFVLEMGNEQFF
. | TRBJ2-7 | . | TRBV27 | TGTGCCAGCAGTTTATCGCTGTCCTACGAGCAGTACTTC | CASSLSLSYEQYF
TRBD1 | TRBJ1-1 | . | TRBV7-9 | TGTGCCAGCAGCTTAGAGCAGGGGGCCTGGACTGAAGCTTTCTTT | CASSLEQGAWTEAFF
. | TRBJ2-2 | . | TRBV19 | TGTGCCAGTAGTCCCGGACTACAGAACACCGGGGAGCTGTTTTTT | CASSPGLQNTGELFF
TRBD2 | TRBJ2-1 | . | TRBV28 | TGTGCCAGCAGTTTATGGGGGGCTAGCGGGAGCGATGAGCAGTTCTTC | CASSLWGASGSDEQFF
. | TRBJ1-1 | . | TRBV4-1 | TGCGCCAGCAGCCAAGAGGGAGACAGCTGGAACACTGAAGCTTTCTTT | CASSQEGDSWNTEAFF
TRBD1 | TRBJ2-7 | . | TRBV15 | TGTGCCACCAGCCTCCGGGACAGGGGGCCCCACGAGCAGTACTTC | CATSLRDRGPHEQYF
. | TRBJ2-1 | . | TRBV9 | TGTGCCAGCAGCGTAGAAGACAATGAGCAGTTCTTC | CASSVEDNEQFF
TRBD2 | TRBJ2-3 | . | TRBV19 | TGTGCCAGTAGTATTGGGACTAGCCGTTTAGATACGCAGTATTTT | CASSIGTSRLDTQYF
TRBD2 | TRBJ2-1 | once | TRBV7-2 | TGTGCCAGCAGCCCGGGACTAGCGATCGAGCAGTTCTTC | CASSPGLAIEQFF
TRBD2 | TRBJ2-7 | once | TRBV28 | TGTGCCAGCAGTGGGTGGACTAGCAACTCCTACGAGCAGTACTTC | CASSGWTSNSYEQYF
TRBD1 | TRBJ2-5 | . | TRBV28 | TGTGCCAGCAGGCGCGGACAGGGCAGGATTCTGGCCCAGTACTTC | CASRRGQGRILAQYF
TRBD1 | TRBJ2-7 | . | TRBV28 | TGTGCCAGCAGTCAACAGGGGACGAGAGACGAGCAGTACTTC | CASSQQGTRDEQYF
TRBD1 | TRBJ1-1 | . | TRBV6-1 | TGTGCCAGCAGTCCCAAGGCACAGGGGGCGCCTGAAGCTTTCTTT | CASSPKAQGAPEAFF
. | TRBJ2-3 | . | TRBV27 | TGTGCCAGCAGTTTACCCCCCCCAGATACGCAGTATTTT | CASSLPPPDTQYF
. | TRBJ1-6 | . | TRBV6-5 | TGTGCCAGCAGTTACTCGACCGGAAGGGACTCACCCCTCCACTTT | CASSYSTGRDSPLHF
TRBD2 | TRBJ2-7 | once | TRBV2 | TGTGCCAGCAGTACCCAGACTAGCGGAGCACGCTACGAGCAGTACTTC | CASSTQTSGARYEQYF
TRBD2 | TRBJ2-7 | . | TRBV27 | TGTGCCAGCAGTTTGCTCAGCGGGGCCCACTACGAGCAGTACTTC | CASSLLSGAHYEQYF
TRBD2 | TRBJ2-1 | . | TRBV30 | TGTGCCTGGAGTGTACCGATTTGGACTAGCGGACACTCCTACAATGAGCAGTTCTTC | CAWSVPIWTSGHSYNEQFF
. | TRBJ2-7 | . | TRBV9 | TGTGCCAGCAGCGTGGGACTACAGGGTGCGTCGAACTACGAGCAGTACTTC | CASSVGLQGASNYEQYF
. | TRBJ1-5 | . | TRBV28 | TGTGCCAGCAGTAGGGGCGGCAATCAGCCCCAGCATTTT | CASSRGGNQPQHF